The 19 T cell receptor beta chains reported below all come from one sample, sequenced in a study of tissue T cells after allogeneic stem cell transplantation. Stated time point: mouse harvest day 14 after allogeneic transplant. Tail vein injection delivered 10^7 T-cell-depleted bone marrow cells and 10^6 splenic CD5+ T cells. Sequencing used immunoSEQ multiplex PCR; TCRdb keeps in-frame clones, though not all of them. The sample holds about 6,800 clones; around 34% are singletons and the top ten take 6.3%. Sequences were obtained from skin. These receptors originate from a female BALB/c mouse given C57BL/6 T cells with graft-versus-host disease after an allogeneic hematopoietic cell transplant.

This clone was seen more than once but under ten times. Mouse gene names apply. The CDR3 extends 1 residue past the end of the read, so its final part is completed from the germline J gene. The V and J genes are TRBV26 and TRBJ2-4, with TRBD2 identical over 8 bases. CDR1 and CDR2 (germline): KGHPV, FQNQEV (reference sequence). With 2 bases clipped from V and 1 base from J, the junction kept 2 bases outside the gene matches. This CDR3 has 15 residues. Partial CDR3 DNA: TGTGCCAGCAGTCTGGGGGGGGCTGGTCAAAACACCTTGTAC. Encoded protein: CASSLGGAGQNTLY. The CDR3 in its entirety is CASSLGGAGQNTLYF.

By share, this clone counts as medium-sized (0.01 to 0.1%). The listed genes are named as in mouse. The read is 1 residue too short to cover the CDR3 end, so that end is filled in from the germline J gene. This sequence joins TRBV1 and TRBJ2-1; tentative D call: TRBD1 (5 bases). In germline, CDR1 is NSQYPW, CDR2 LRSPGD (reference sequence). V lost 5 bases, J lost 0 bases, and 8 bases lay in between. The CDR3 runs 14 residues. CDR3 sequence reads: CTCSLDSNYAEQFF. CDR3 DNA (partial): TGCACCTGCAGTCTCGACAGTAACTATGCTGAGCAGTTC.

Comment on this clone: Gene names follow the mouse nomenclature. Read data end 1 residue before the CDR3 end; the end is taken from the germline J gene. V gene TRBV13-1 combines with J gene TRBJ2-5; TRBD1 matches at 7 bases. Trimming took 5 bases from V and 1 from J; bases not matched to a gene: 4. This CDR3 comprises 14 residues. CDR1 and CDR2 from the germline V gene are NSHNY and SYGAGN. Incomplete CDR3 DNA: TGTGCCAGCAGAGCCGGGACAGACCAAGACACCCAGTAC. It translates to CASRAGTDQDTQY. The whole CDR3 region reads CASRAGTDQDTQYF.

Comments on this clone: All gene names here are mouse names. The missing CDR3 end, 1 residue past where the read stops, is filled in from the germline J gene. This rearrangement joins TRBV23 to TRBJ1-1; the D call in the table, TRBD1, was not verified against the DNA. Germline V gene sequence: CDR1 KGHTA, CDR2 FQNQQP. The CDR3 runs 15 residues. This CDR3 is CSSSSISGGGGEVFF. The sequenced part of the CDR3 DNA is TGCTCCAGCAGTTCCATCTCAGGGGGCGGGGGAGAAGTCTTC.

As concerns this clone: Gene names are mouse gene names. The DNA ends 1 residue before the CDR3 does, and the rest of the CDR3 is filled in from the germline J gene. This sequence joins TRBV3 and TRBJ1-4; possible D gene TRBD1, 5 bases. Trimming removed 1 base at V and 4 bases at J, with 10 bases between. Germline CDR1 is SNHLY and CDR2 is FYNGKV (reference sequence). The CDR3 extends over 15 amino acids. The sequenced CDR3 bases are TGTGCCAGCAGCTTAGTTGGGGGAGTCAACGAAAGATTATTT. This encodes CASSLVGGVNERLF. The whole CDR3 sequence reads CASSLVGGVNERLFF.

A word on this clone: Each gene name is a mouse one. The read falls 1 residue short of the CDR3 end, and the missing part is taken from the germline J gene. The gene calls are TRBV16 and TRBJ2-7; D ambiguous. V gave up 1 base and J gave up 4 bases, with 5 bases separating them. The CDR3 extends over 12 amino acids. Germline assignment: CDR1 SGHSA and CDR2 FRNQAP. Here the CDR3 reads CASSLAGYEQYF. Partial CDR3 DNA: TGTGCAAGCAGCTTAGCGGGATATGAACAGTAC.

Concerning this clone itself: Here the gene names and germline are mouse. The read halts 1 residue ahead of the CDR3 end, with the missing end drawn from the germline J gene. The chain joins TRBV23 to TRBJ2-4; the table's D call, TRBD1, has no DNA check behind it. The CDR3 length is 16 residues. Germline V gene lookup returns CDR1 KGHTA and CDR2 FQNQQP. CDR3 in amino acids: CSSSQSDRRGQNTLYF. Partial CDR3 DNA: TGCTCCAGCAGTCAATCGGACAGAAGGGGTCAAAACACCTTGTAC.

Notes on this clone: The gene names here belong to mouse. The CDR3 extends 1 residue past the end of the read, so its final part is completed from the germline J gene. This chain links TRBV26 with TRBJ1-2; possible D gene TRBD1, 5 bases. The germline CDR1 and CDR2 sequences are KGHPV and FQNQEV (reference sequence). CDR3 size: 15 residues. The ends were cut back, 4 bases at V and 4 bases at J, with 16 bases in the middle. The CDR3: CASSPWTMQGSDYTF. Incomplete CDR3 DNA: TGTGCCAGCAGTCCTTGGACAATGCAGGGCTCCGACTACACC.

With respect to this clone: Gene names follow the mouse nomenclature. The observed sequence ends 1 residue before the CDR3 terminus, with the missing tail filled in from the germline J gene. The chain employs TRBV26 and TRBJ2-5; 10 positions agree with TRBD1. Per the germline V gene, CDR1 is KGHPV and CDR2 is FQNQEV (reference sequence). With 6 bases clipped from V and 8 bases from J, the junction kept 8 bases outside the gene matches. This CDR3 spans 14 amino acids. Incomplete CDR3 DNA: TGTGCCAGCAGCCTTGACAGGGGGCGCGGCACCCAGTAC. Its protein is CASSLDRGRGTQY. The CDR3 in its entirety is CASSLDRGRGTQYF.

This clone was recorded a few times. Mouse germline and gene names are used. Sequencing ends 1 residue short of the CDR3 end; the germline J gene provides the rest. The rearrangement links TRBV26 to TRBJ1-6; no clear D. TRBJ1-6 is filed as an ORF, its function uncertain. V dropped 0 bases and J dropped 4 bases, with 4 bases sitting between them. Per germline, CDR1 KGHPV and CDR2 FQNQEV (reference sequence). CDR3 size: 14 residues. The CDR3: CASSLSQYNSPLYF. The part of the CDR3 DNA that was read is TGTGCCAGCAGTCTGTCACAGTATAATTCGCCCCTCTAC.

On this clone itself: Gene names refer to mouse genes. The CDR3 end falls 1 residue outside the read, so it is completed with the germline J gene. The rearrangement joins TRBV16 to TRBJ2-2; 11 bases are shared with TRBD1. Germline V gene lookup returns CDR1 SGHSA and CDR2 FRNQAP. The CDR3 runs 15 residues. V lost 3 bases, J lost 6 bases, and 3 bases stayed unmatched. CDR3 DNA, as far as it was read: TGTGCAAGCAGCTTGAGGACAGGGGGCGCCGGGCAGCTCTAC. Amino acid sequence: CASSLRTGGAGQLY. The entire CDR3 reads CASSLRTGGAGQLYF.

A word on this clone: Gene names refer to mouse genes. The CDR3 goes on 1 residue after the read ends, and that part is filled in from the germline J gene. The sample has other DNA sequences that encode this CDR3 too. V and J are TRBV13-1 and TRBJ2-4; 7 bases match TRBD2. V was clipped by 2 bases and J by 2 bases; unmatched bases: 2. CDR1 and CDR2 from the germline V gene are NSHNY and SYGAGN. The CDR3 contains 14 residues. The covered CDR3 bases are TGTGCCAGCAGTGACTGGGGGAATCAAAACACCTTGTAC. Protein product: CASSDWGNQNTLY. The CDR3 reads in full as CASSDWGNQNTLYF.

This clone showed up just once. Genes and germline come from the mouse. The CDR3 end falls 1 residue outside the read, so it is completed with the germline J gene. The chain links TRBV12-2 to TRBJ2-3; 9 bases are shared with TRBD1. This CDR3 is built from 15 residues. CDR1 and CDR2 (germline): SGHLS, HYDKME. V dropped 0 bases and J dropped 0; count of bases not matched to a gene: 0. The CDR3 sequence: CASSLDRGSAETLYF. The covered CDR3 bases are TGTGCCAGCTCTCTCGACAGGGGGAGTGCAGAAACGCTGTAT.

Concerning this clone: Mouse germline and gene names are used. The CDR3 end lies 1 residue beyond the end of the read and is filled in from the germline J gene. The gene calls are TRBV26 and TRBJ1-4; maybe TRBD1 (6 bases). The CDR3 has 15 residues. Trimming removed 4 bases at V and 2 bases at J, with 11 bases between. Germline V gives CDR1 KGHPV, CDR2 FQNQEV (reference sequence). The CDR3 reads CASSPPGQSNERLFF. The sequenced part of the CDR3 DNA is TGTGCCAGCAGTCCGCCGGGACAATCCAACGAAAGATTATTT.

In its sample, this clone was seen a few times. Gene names are mouse gene names. The read gets to within 1 residue of the CDR3 end, and the germline J gene fills in the rest. The V and J genes are TRBV26 and TRBJ2-5; TRBD1 is a possible D gene (7 bases). Germline values: CDR1 KGHPV, CDR2 FQNQEV (reference sequence). V was clipped by 2 bases and J by 3 bases, with 9 bases between them. This CDR3 has 14 residues. CDR3 sequence reads: CASSLRGLQDTQYF. CDR3 bases read: TGTGCCAGCAGTCTGAGGGGGCTGCAAGACACCCAGTAC.

About this clone itself: Gene labels here are mouse ones. The sequence runs out 1 residue before the end of the CDR3; the remainder is reconstructed from the germline J gene. The chain is built from TRBV26 and TRBJ2-1; 10 bases are a match to TRBD1. The V and J ends lost 4 bases and 4 bases, in that order; junction bases with no gene match: 4. CDR3 length equals 15 residues. CDR1 and CDR2 from the germline V gene are KGHPV and FQNQEV (reference sequence). This CDR3 is CASSHPGQGYAEQFF. CDR3 DNA, as far as it was read: TGTGCCAGCAGTCACCCGGGACAGGGGTATGCTGAGCAGTTC. Based on the CDR3 plus reference TRBV26 and TRBJ2-1, the full variable domain is NSKVIQTPRYLVKGQGQKAKMRCIPEKGHPVVFWYQQNKNNEFKFLINFQNQEVLQQIDMTEKRFSAECPSNSPCSLEIQSSEAGDSALYLCASSHPGQGYAEQFFGPGTRLTVL.

Regarding this clone: A read error may account for a junction end that differs from germline. Mouse germline and gene names are used. The read ends 1 residue before the CDR3 terminus; that terminus is restored from the germline J gene. This chain links TRBV13-3 with TRBJ2-7; 9 nucleotides line up with TRBD2. The CDR3 length is 15 residues. CDR1 and CDR2 from the germline V gene are NNHDY and SYVADS. The CDR3 protein is CASGDAGGGSYEQYF. CDR3 bases read: TGTGCCAGCGGTGATGCTGGGGGGGGCTCCTATGAACAGTAC.

By share, this clone counts as medium-sized (0.01 to 0.1%). The genes are named according to mouse. From the germline J gene comes the end of the CDR3, since the read stops 1 residue before it. The rearrangement joins TRBV5 to TRBJ2-1; possibly TRBD2 for D (7 bases). Trimming left V 0 bases short and J 6 bases short, with 12 bases between. Germline CDR1 is LGHNA and CDR2 is YNLKQL (reference sequence). The CDR3 extends over 15 amino acids. CDR3 DNA, as far as it was read: TGTGCCAGCAGCCAAGATTGGGGGGCTATTGCTGAGCAGTTC. This gives the protein CASSQDWGAIAEQF. The full CDR3 protein is CASSQDWGAIAEQFF.

This clone has a handful of counts. Gene labels here are mouse ones. The read terminates 1 residue before the CDR3 end, so the remaining end is supplied by the germline J gene. The chain employs TRBV23 and TRBJ1-5; the D call in the table, TRBD1, was not verified against the DNA. This CDR3 is 15 amino acids long. Germline lookup yields CDR1 KGHTA and CDR2 FQNQQP. The CDR3 is CSSSQSGGGNQAPLF. Partial CDR3 DNA: TGCTCCAGCAGTCAATCAGGGGGCGGCAACCAGGCTCCGCTT.